This record looks at one TCR beta chain sequence and its context. The antigen is not known. This CDR3 has 11 residues. Trimming removed 6 bases from V and 4 bases from J; junction bases left unmatched: 2. CDR1 is SQVTM, CDR2 ANQGSEA, per germline. These data belong to a study of T cell responses to AZD1222 COVID-19 vaccine. TCRdb's table, derived via immunoSEQ multiplex PCR, lists solely in-frame clones and lacks some. The sample has about 77,000 clones, around 90% seen once. Study conclusions and caveats: At baseline, seropositivity was found in only a handful of AZD1222 recipients. Epitopes outside B.1.351 and B.1.1.7 mutated regions reportedly drew nearly half of spike TCRs. Spike-specific TCR breadth and depth were elevated following two AZD1222 doses.

This sequence originates from an adult who received the AZD1222 COVID-19 vaccine. Sample: peripheral blood, taken 28 days after the second AZD1222 dose. This rearrangement joins TRBV29-1 to TRBJ1-1, with 7 bases identical to TRBD1. The CDR3: CSVDRVTEAFF. As DNA, the CDR3 is TGCAGCGTCGACAGGGTCACTGAAGCTTTCTTT.